This record covers a single TCR beta chain. As to time point: longitudinal time-point 2. TCRdb recomputed calls from the 5' RACE reads with MiXCR, one row per CDR3 protein. The data contain approximately 85,000 distinct CDR3 sequences, less than 15% of them singletons. The record originates from a study of neurological immune-mediated disorders. There are 14 residues in the CDR3. Per germline, CDR1 SGHRS and CDR2 YFSETQ. With 4 bases removed from V and 1 base from J, the gap between germline ends came to 11 bases. This sequence originates from a female donor with HTLV-1-associated myelopathy (HAM/TSP). Material: PBMCs. The chain links TRBV5-1 to TRBJ2-5; D call uncertain. The CDR3 DNA sequence: TGCGCCAGCAGCCGTGAGGCGAGCCAAGAGACCCAGTACTTC. Amino acid sequence: CASSREASQETQYF.